Listed here are 4 T cell receptor beta chains from one sample, sequenced in a study of blood T cells in healthy people across ages. Using a J-beta primer mix together with a sample-barcoded 5' primer, a second PCR was run for roughly 7 to 12 cycles. TCRdb re-called the 5' RACE reads through MiXCR, storing one row per CDR3 protein. The sample carries about 1.4 million distinct CDR3 sequences, around 59% recorded once. The sequenced sample consisted of blood. The receptors stem from a man aged 18 to 29 in good health.

The chain recombines TRBV6-2 or TRBV6-3 with TRBJ2-7; unclear D gene. The V end was cut by 6 bases, the J end by 1 base, with 13 bases between. The germline V gene has CDR1 MNHEY and CDR2 SVGEGT. The CDR3 runs to 14 residues. The CDR3 region is CASSRHGKSYEQYF. The CDR3, as DNA: TGTGCCAGCAGCAGGCACGGAAAGTCCTACGAGCAGTACTTC.

This clonotype occurred once. The chain links TRBV19 to TRBJ2-3; the match to TRBD1 covers 7 bases. The V gene end was trimmed by 10 bases and the J gene end by 2 bases; junction bases not matched to a gene: 6. CDR1 LNHDA and CDR2 SQIVND come from the germline V gene (reference sequence). CDR3 length: 13 amino acids. The DNA for the CDR3 is TGTGCCACCCGGGACAGTCTCACAGATACGCAGTATTTT. It yields the protein CATRDSLTDTQYF.

The chain uses TRBV6-6 and TRBJ2-5, with TRBD2 matching over 8 bases. Germline V gene lookup returns CDR1 MNHNY and CDR2 SVGAGI (reference sequence). The CDR3 is 13 residues long. With 7 bases clipped from V and 11 bases from J, the junction kept 12 bases outside the gene matches. This chain's CDR3 is CASMGSGSNEQYF. The CDR3 nucleotides are TGTGCCAGCATGGGCAGCGGGAGCAATGAGCAGTACTTC.

The rearrangement uses TRBV20-1 and TRBJ2-1; 9 bases fit TRBD2. J gave up 6 bases and V 5 bases, and 11 bases lay outside the gene matches. Germline CDR1 and CDR2: DFQATT and SNEGSKA (reference sequence). This CDR3 has 15 residues. Here the CDR3 reads CSAPPTAGGGNEQFF. The DNA for the CDR3 is TGCAGTGCTCCTCCCACAGCGGGAGGAGGCAATGAGCAGTTCTTC.